The 19 T cell receptor beta chains presented below share a single source sample, sequenced in a study of cytomegalovirus exposure and HLA in healthy donors. PCR was performed using 60 Vbeta and 13 Jbeta primers. Using immunoSEQ multiplex PCR, the repertoire was profiled, and TCRdb retains in-frame clones only, with some absent. The table has roughly 120,000 clones, about 9.4% seen once; the top ten hold approximately 6%. Sample: PBMCs. These receptor sequences come from a woman aged 40 to 55 in good health and CMV-seropositive.

There are a few counts of this clone. This CDR3 reads CASSQDPQIYGYTF. CDR3 bases: TGCGCCAGCAGCCAAGATCCACAGATCTATGGCTACACCTTC. J is TRBJ1-2 and V is TRBV4-1; D remains unclear. The germline CDR1 and CDR2 sequences are MGHRA and YSYEKL. This CDR3 contains 14 residues. V lost 0 bases, J lost 4 bases, and 9 bases lay in between.

This rearrangement joins TRBV19 to TRBJ1-1, with 11 nucleotides matching TRBD1. J gave up 4 bases and V 3 bases, and 4 bases lay outside the gene matches. The germline V gene has CDR1 LNHDA and CDR2 SQIVND (reference sequence). The CDR3 loop spans 15 amino acids. The CDR3: CASSISGQGVTEAFF. The CDR3 coding sequence is TGTGCCAGTAGTATCTCGGGACAGGGGGTCACTGAAGCTTTCTTT.

This clone was observed a handful of times. This sequence joins TRBV5-4 and TRBJ1-2, with TRBD1 identical over 8 bases. With 2 bases clipped from V and 7 bases from J, the junction kept 4 bases outside the gene matches. Germline V CDR1 and CDR2: SGHNT, YYREEE (reference sequence). The CDR3 is 13 amino acids. In nucleotides, the CDR3 is TGTGCCAGCAGCTTAGGACAGGGATTTGGCTACACCTTC. Translating it yields CASSLGQGFGYTF.

The V call is TRBV5-1, the J call TRBJ2-2; 7 bases match TRBD1. The CDR3 spans 14 residues. CDR1 and CDR2 (germline): SGHRS, YFSETQ. The V gene end was trimmed by 3 bases and the J gene end by 4 bases; junction bases not matched to a gene: 3. Written as DNA, the CDR3 is TGCGCCAGCAGCTGGGACAGTGGCACCGGGGAGCTGTTTTTT. Translation: CASSWDSGTGELFF.

This chain connects TRBV6-5 to TRBJ1-2; D ambiguous. V was trimmed by 2 bases and J by 6 bases, leaving 7 bases between them. Germline lookup yields CDR1 MNHEY and CDR2 SVGAGI. This CDR3 contains 12 residues. The CDR3 region has the DNA TGTGCCAGCAGTTACCGGGGAAATGGCTACACCTTC. Translating it yields CASSYRGNGYTF.

This chain uses TRBV6-4 with TRBJ2-1, with no clear D. Germline V gives CDR1 MRHNA, CDR2 SNTAGT. V gave up 0 bases and J gave up 8 bases, with 8 bases separating them. The CDR3 consists of 13 residues. DNA for the CDR3: TGTGCCAGCAGTGACTCCGTCACAGATGAGCAGTTCTTC. This translates into CASSDSVTDEQFF.

This clone has more than one count but fewer than ten. V usage is TRBV15 and J usage is TRBJ2-3, with TRBD2 matching 10 bases. The CDR3 spans 17 residues. With 6 bases clipped from V and 4 bases from J, the junction kept 13 bases outside the gene matches. From germline, CDR1 is LNHNV and CDR2 YYDKDF (reference sequence). The CDR3 nucleotides are TGTGCCACCAGTTCACATCCCACTAGCGGGGCCGCAGATACGCAGTATTTT. Its protein is CATSSHPTSGAADTQYF.

This chain uses TRBV4-1 with TRBJ1-4, with TRBD1 matching over 7 bases. The length of the CDR3 is 14 residues. Germline-derived CDR1 and CDR2 are MGHRA and YSYEKL. V lost 5 bases to trimming and J lost 6 bases; unmatched junction nucleotides: 6. CDR3 region: CASSKQGRYEKLFF. CDR3 DNA: TGCGCCAGCAGCAAACAGGGGAGGTATGAAAAACTGTTTTTT.

This clone occurred a few times. CDR3 loop: CATSLSVQYF. The CDR3 bases are TGTGCCACCTCTCTCTCGGTGCAGTACTTC. The chain carries TRBV6-1 and TRBJ2-7; D is unclear. Germline V gives CDR1 MNHNS, CDR2 SASEGT. This CDR3 spans 10 amino acids. Trimming cost V 10 bases and J 9 bases, with 13 bases left between them.

This clone has more than one count but fewer than ten. V usage is TRBV15 and J usage is TRBJ1-4; D remains ambiguous. V gave up 4 bases and J gave up 0 bases, with 12 bases separating them. CDR3 size: 16 residues. Looked up from germline, CDR1 is LNHNV and CDR2 is YYDKDF (reference sequence). Here the CDR3 reads CATSNPPEATNEKLFF. The CDR3 DNA reads as TGTGCCACCAGCAACCCACCGGAGGCAACTAATGAAAAACTGTTTTTT.

J is TRBJ2-1 and V is TRBV30; TRBD2 matches 10 bases. CDR3 size: 18 residues. Germline CDR1 GTSNPN, CDR2 SVGIG (reference sequence). J gave up 9 bases and V 5 bases, and 22 bases lay outside the gene matches. This CDR3 is CAWVYGVASGGPRAEQFF. The CDR3 DNA sequence: TGTGCCTGGGTCTATGGGGTCGCTAGCGGGGGCCCCAGGGCTGAGCAGTTCTTC.

This clone occurred a few times. Different DNA sequences within this sample yield the same CDR3. The chain carries TRBV5-1 and TRBJ1-2; D ambiguous. This CDR3 is 13 amino acids long. The V end was cut by 0 bases, the J end by 3 bases, with 6 bases between. Per germline, CDR1 SGHRS and CDR2 YFSETQ. The CDR3 loop is CASSLDGDYGYTF. The CDR3 nucleotides read TGCGCCAGCAGCTTGGACGGGGACTATGGCTACACCTTC. The full variable domain, in which reference TRBV5-1 and TRBJ1-2 provide the parts outside the CDR3, is KAGVTQTPRYLIKTRGQQVTLSCSPISGHRSVSWYQQTPGQGLQFLFEYFSETQRNKGNFPGRFSGRQFSNSRSEMNVSTLELGDSALYLCASSLDGDYGYTFGSGTRLTVV.

The rearrangement joins TRBV4-1 to TRBJ2-7; possible D gene TRBD2, 6 bases. Germline V gene data show CDR1 as MGHRA and CDR2 as YSYEKL. The CDR3 totals 14 residues. V was shortened by 2 bases and J by 2 bases, with 10 bases between the two germline ends. CDR3 sequence (DNA): TGCGCCAGCAGCCAACGGAGGGGACCCTACGAGCAGTACTTC. Translated, it gives CASSQRRGPYEQYF.

This clone was found a few times. The chain has TRBV6-1 and TRBJ2-7; TRBD1 is a possible D gene (6 bases). V gave up 2 bases and J gave up 1 base, with 9 bases separating them. Germline V gene data show CDR1 as MNHNS and CDR2 as SASEGT. The CDR3 extends over 14 amino acids. The CDR3 DNA follows: TGTGCCAGCAGTGAATGGGGGCAGTCCTACGAGCAGTACTTC. Translation gives CASSEWGQSYEQYF.

This sequence joins TRBV13 and TRBJ1-2; 8 bases line up with TRBD1. The J segment lost 8 bases and the V segment lost 1 base, leaving 6 bases of the junction unmatched. CDR3 length: 14 amino acids. Germline loops: CDR1 PRHDT, CDR2 FYEKMQ (reference sequence). The CDR3 spells CASSLAGRGHGYTF. CDR3 coding DNA: TGTGCCAGCAGCTTAGCCGGCAGGGGGCACGGCTACACCTTC.

The chain carries TRBV27 and TRBJ1-1; D is undetermined. The germline V and J ends were trimmed by 0 bases and 2 bases, with 10 bases remaining between them. Germline-derived CDR1 and CDR2 are MNHEY and SMNVEV (reference sequence). The CDR3 has 15 residues. The CDR3 is CASSLSLSLNTEAFF. Written as DNA, the CDR3 is TGTGCCAGCAGTTTATCGCTATCCCTCAACACTGAAGCTTTCTTT.

V is TRBV27 and J is TRBJ1-1, with a tentative D call TRBD1 (5 bases). This CDR3 contains 14 residues. Germline lookup yields CDR1 MNHEY and CDR2 SMNVEV (reference sequence). Trimming shortened V by 2 bases and J by 2 bases, and 9 bases separated the two germline ends. The CDR3 nucleotides read TGTGCCAGCAGTTTAACACGGACAAACACTGAAGCTTTCTTT. Protein sequence: CASSLTRTNTEAFF.

This clone appeared a few times. The V gene is TRBV6-6, the J gene TRBJ1-2; 7 nucleotides line up with TRBD1. CDR1 is MNHNY, CDR2 SVGAGI, per germline (reference sequence). The CDR3 extends over 15 amino acids. With V trimmed by 2 bases and J by 3 bases, 6 bases remained unmatched. CDR3 sequence reads: CASSYIGGAYYGYTF. Written as DNA, the CDR3 is TGTGCCAGCAGTTACATAGGGGGCGCGTACTATGGCTACACCTTC.

The rearrangement links TRBV25-1 to TRBJ1-1; no reliable D call. The CDR3 runs 16 residues. V was trimmed by 3 bases and J by 4 bases, leaving 18 bases between them. CDR1 and CDR2 (germline): MGHDK, SYGVNS. The CDR3 loop is CASSDSGPAGSTEAFF. The CDR3 region has the DNA TGTGCCAGCAGTGACTCAGGCCCAGCTGGTAGCACTGAAGCTTTCTTT.